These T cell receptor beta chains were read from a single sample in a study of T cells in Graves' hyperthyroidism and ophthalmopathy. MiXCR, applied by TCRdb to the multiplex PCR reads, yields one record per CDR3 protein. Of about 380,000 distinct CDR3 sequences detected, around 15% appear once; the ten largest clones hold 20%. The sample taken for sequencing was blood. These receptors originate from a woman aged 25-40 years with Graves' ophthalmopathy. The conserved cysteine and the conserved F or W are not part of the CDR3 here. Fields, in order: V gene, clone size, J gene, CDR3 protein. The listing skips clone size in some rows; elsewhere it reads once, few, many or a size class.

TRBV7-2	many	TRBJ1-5	ASSFGMAKNQPQH
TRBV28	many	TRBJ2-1	ASATGGADSYNEQF
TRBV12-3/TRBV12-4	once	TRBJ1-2	ASSVDYRDDYT
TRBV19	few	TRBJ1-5	ASSIGYRYQPQH
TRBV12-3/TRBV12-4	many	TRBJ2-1	ASSLARLASYNEQF
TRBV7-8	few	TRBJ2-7	ASSFDRVVNEQY
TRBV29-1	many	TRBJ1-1	SVSTDATRLEAF
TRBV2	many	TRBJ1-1	ASLTVNTEAF
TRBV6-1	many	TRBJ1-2	ASSYDPGADYGYT
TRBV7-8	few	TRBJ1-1	ASSLTGSTEAF
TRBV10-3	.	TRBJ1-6	AISEGQGAGSSYNSPLH
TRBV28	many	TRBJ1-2	ASSLGGRVESNYGYT
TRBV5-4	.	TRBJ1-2	ASSLGGRGKDGYT
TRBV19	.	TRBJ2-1	ATSRTVSYNEQF
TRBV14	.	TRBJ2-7	ASSEHRDRVYEQY
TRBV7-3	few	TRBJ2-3	ARSLGGEGTQY
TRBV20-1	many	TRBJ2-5	SARDPGRGETQY
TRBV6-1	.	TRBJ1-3	ASSERTERNTIY
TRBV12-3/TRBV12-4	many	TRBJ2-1	ASSLGGGARDEQF
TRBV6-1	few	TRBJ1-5	ASRPVVYSNQPQH
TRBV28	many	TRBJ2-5	ASRQGPQETQY
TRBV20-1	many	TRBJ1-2	SARVGGNYGYT
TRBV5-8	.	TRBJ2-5	AGSQDIPTETQY
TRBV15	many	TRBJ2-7	ATSRDLDRDTFSYEQY
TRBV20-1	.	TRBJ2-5	SATSGGETQY
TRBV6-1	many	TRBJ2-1	ASSEAVKGVRSYNEQF
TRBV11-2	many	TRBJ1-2	ASSLGAGFNYGYT
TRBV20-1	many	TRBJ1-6	SARPQPNSPLH
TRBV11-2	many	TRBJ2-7	ASSSIRDRSYEQY
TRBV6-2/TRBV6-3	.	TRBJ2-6	ASTQDPPFGANVLT
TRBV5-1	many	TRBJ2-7	ASSLVSGSRSGVGEQY
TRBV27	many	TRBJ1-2	ASSFRGTAYGYT
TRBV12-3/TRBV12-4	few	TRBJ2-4	ASSFSGLPPGNIQY
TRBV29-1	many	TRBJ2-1	SVPDRESYNEQF
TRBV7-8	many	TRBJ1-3	ATGGGGNTIY
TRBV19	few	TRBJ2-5	ASRLNYRGYQETQY
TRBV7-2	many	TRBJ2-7	ASSLIDTPSYEQY
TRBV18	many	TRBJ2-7	ASSHYWGIEQY
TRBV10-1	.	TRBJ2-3	ASSESGGRATDTQY
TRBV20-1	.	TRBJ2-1	SANSYNEQF
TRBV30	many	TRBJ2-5	AWRRGVRVQETQY
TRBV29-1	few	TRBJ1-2	SVYAGENGYT
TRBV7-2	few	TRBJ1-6	ASSWASGQGLRSYNSPLH
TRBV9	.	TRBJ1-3	ASSVGLHEADTIY
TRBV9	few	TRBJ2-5	ASSVGSRTVLGTQY
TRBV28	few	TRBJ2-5	ASSSPILLAGGEQETQY